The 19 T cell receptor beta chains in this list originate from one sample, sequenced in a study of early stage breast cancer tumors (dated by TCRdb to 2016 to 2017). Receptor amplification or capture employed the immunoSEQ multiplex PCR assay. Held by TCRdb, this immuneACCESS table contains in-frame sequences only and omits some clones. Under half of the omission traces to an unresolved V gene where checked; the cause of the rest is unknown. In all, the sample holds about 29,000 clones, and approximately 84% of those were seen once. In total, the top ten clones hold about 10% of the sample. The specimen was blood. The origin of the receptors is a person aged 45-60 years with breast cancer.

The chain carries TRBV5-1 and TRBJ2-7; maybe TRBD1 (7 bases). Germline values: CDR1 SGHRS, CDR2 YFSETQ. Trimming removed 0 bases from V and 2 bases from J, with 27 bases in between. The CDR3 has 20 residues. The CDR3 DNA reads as TGCGCCAGCAGCTTGGGACGGCAGGGGGGTATGTGGGGTGGTCCCTACGAGCAGTACTTC. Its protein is CASSLGRQGGMWGGPYEQYF.

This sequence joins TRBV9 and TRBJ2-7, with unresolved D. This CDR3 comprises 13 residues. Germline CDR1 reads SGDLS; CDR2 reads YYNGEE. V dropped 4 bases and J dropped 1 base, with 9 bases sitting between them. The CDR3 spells CASSPPRSYEQYF. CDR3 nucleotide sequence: TGTGCCAGCAGCCCCCCCCGGTCCTACGAGCAGTACTTC. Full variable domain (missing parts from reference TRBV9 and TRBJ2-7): DSGVTQTPKHLITATGQRVTLRCSPRSGDLSVYWYQQSLDQGLQFLIQYYNGEERAKGNILERFSAQQFPDLHSELNLSSLELGDSALYFCASSPPRSYEQYFGPGTRLTVT.

The CDR3: CASSRSGGEGTEAFF. The DNA for the CDR3 is TGCGCCAGCAGCCGATCAGGGGGCGAAGGGACTGAAGCTTTCTTT. This chain connects TRBV4-1 to TRBJ1-1, with 8 positions matching TRBD1. The J segment lost 5 bases and the V segment lost 4 bases, leaving 9 bases of the junction unmatched. The CDR3 contains 15 residues. Germline V gives CDR1 MGHRA, CDR2 YSYEKL.

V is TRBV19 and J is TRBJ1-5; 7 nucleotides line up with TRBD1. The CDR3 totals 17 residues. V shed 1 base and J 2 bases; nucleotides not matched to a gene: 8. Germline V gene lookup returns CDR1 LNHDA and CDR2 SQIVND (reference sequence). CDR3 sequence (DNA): TGTGCCAGTAGTATAGTTGGGACAGCCCGGGGCAATCAGCCCCAGCATTTT. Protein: CASSIVGTARGNQPQHF. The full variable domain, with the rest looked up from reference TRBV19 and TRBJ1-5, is DGGITQSPKYLFRKEGQNVTLSCEQNLNHDAMYWYRQDPGQGLRLIYYSQIVNDFQKGDIAEGYSVSREKKESFPLTVTSAQKNPTAFYLCASSIVGTARGNQPQHFGDGTRLSIL.

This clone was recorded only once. Here the CDR3 reads CASSFQTSDEQFF. The CDR3 DNA reads TGTGCCAGCAGTTTTCAGACTAGTGATGAGCAGTTCTTC. The V gene is TRBV28, the J gene TRBJ2-1, with TRBD2 as a possible D gene (6 bases). This CDR3 region has 13 residues. The ends were cut back, 3 bases at V and 8 bases at J, with 11 bases in the middle. The germline gives CDR1 MDHEN, CDR2 SYDVKM. The full variable domain, its missing parts supplied by reference TRBV28 and TRBJ2-1, is DVKVTQSSRYLVKRTGEKVFLECVQDMDHENMFWYRQDPGLGLRLIYFSYDVKMKEKGDIPEGYSVSREKKERFSLILESASTNQTSMYLCASSFQTSDEQFFGPGTRLTVL.

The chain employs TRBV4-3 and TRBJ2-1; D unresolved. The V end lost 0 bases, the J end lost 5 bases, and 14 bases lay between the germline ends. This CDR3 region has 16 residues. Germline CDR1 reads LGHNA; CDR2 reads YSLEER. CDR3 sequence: CASSQEGAFVNNEQFF. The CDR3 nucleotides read TGCGCCAGCAGCCAAGAAGGCGCTTTCGTTAACAATGAGCAGTTCTTC.

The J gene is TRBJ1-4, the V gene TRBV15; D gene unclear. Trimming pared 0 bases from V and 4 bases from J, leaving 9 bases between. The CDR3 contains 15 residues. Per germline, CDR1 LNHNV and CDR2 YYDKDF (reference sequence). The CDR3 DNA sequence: TGTGCCACCAGCAGAGATTTCAGAGATAATGAAAAACTGTTTTTT. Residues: CATSRDFRDNEKLFF.

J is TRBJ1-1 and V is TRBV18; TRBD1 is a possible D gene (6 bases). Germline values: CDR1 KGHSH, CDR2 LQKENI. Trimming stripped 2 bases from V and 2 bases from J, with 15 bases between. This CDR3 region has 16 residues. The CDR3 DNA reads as TGTGCCAGCTCACCAACACCACAGGGACTAAACACTGAAGCTTTCTTT. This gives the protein CASSPTPQGLNTEAFF.

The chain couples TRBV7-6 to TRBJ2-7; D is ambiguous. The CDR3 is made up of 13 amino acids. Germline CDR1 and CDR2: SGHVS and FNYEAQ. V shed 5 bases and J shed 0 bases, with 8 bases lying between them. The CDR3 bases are TGTGCCAGCAGCCCCCGTATCTCCTACGAGCAGTACTTC. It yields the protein CASSPRISYEQYF.

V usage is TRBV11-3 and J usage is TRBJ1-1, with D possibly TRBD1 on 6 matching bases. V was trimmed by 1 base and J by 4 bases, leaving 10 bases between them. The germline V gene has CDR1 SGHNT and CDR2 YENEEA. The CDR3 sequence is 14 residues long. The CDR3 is CASSLGQEGTEAFF. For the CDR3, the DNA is TGTGCCAGCAGCTTAGGACAGGAAGGCACTGAAGCTTTCTTT.

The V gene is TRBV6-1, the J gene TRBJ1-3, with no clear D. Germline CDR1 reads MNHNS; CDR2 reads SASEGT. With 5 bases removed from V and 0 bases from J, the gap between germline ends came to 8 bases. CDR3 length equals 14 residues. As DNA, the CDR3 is TGTGCCAGCAGTCAGACCCACTCTGGAAACACCATATATTTT. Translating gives CASSQTHSGNTIYF.

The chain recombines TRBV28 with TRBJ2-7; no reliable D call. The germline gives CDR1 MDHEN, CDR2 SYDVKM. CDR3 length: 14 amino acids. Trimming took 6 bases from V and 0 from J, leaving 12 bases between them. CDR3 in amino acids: CASSLSPVSYEQYF. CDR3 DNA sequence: TGTGCCAGCAGCTTAAGCCCAGTCTCCTACGAGCAGTACTTC.

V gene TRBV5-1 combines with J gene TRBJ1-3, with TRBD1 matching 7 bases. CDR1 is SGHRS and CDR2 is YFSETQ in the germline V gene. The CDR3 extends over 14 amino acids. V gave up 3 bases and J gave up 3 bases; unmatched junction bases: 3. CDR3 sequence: CASSSRGGGNTIYF. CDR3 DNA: TGCGCCAGCAGCTCCAGGGGGGGTGGAAACACCATATATTTT.

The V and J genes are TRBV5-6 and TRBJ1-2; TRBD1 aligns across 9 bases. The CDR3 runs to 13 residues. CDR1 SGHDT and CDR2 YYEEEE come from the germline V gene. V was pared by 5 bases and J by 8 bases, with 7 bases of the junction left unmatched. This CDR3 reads CASRLTGGGGYTF. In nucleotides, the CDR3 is TGTGCCAGCAGATTGACAGGGGGAGGCGGCTACACCTTC.

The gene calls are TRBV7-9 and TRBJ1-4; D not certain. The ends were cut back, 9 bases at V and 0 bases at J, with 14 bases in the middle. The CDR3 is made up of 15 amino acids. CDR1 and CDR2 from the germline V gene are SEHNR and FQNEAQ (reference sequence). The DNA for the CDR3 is TGTGCCAGTCGCGAGGCAGATGCAACTAATGAAAAACTGTTTTTT. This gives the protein CASREADATNEKLFF. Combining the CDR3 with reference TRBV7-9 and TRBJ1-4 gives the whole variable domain DTGVSQNPRHKITKRGQNVTFRCDPISEHNRLYWYRQTLGQGPEFLTYFQNEAQLEKSRLLSDRFSAERPKGSFSTLEIQRTEQGDSAMYLCASREADATNEKLFFGSGTQLSVL.

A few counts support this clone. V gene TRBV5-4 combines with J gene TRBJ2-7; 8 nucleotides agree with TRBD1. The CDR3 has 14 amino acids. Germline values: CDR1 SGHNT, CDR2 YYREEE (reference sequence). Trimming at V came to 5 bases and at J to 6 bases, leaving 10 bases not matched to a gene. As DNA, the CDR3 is TGTGCCAGCAGGCCAATCCAAACAGGGGGCGAGCAGTACTTC. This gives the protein CASRPIQTGGEQYF.

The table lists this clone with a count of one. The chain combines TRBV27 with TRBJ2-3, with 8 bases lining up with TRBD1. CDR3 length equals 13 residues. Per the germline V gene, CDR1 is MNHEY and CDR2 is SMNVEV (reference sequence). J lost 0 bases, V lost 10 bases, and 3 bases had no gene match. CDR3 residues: CATTGASTDTQYF. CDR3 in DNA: TGTGCCACGACAGGGGCTAGCACAGATACGCAGTATTTT.

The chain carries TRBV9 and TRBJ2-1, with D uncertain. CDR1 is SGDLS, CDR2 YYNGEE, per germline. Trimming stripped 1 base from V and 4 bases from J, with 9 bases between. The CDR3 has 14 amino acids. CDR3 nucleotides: TGTGCCAGCAGCGTATCCTCCGGGTACAATGAGCAGTTCTTC. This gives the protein CASSVSSGYNEQFF.

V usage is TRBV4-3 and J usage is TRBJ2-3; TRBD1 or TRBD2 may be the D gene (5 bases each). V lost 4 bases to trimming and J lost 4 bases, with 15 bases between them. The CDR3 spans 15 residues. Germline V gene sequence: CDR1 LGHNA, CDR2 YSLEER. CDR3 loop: CASSPVAGRADTQYF. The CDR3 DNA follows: TGCGCCAGCAGCCCCGTAGCAGGGCGGGCAGATACGCAGTATTTT.